This T cell receptor (beta chain) appears in the sequencing data of a study of cytomegalovirus exposure and HLA in healthy donors. PCR used 60 Vbeta primers and 13 Jbeta primers. Assay used: immunoSEQ multiplex PCR; TCRdb lists only in-frame clones, some missing. The sample is made up of almost 35,000 clones, and the top ten hold 1.9% of it. Sequencing input: PBMCs. This receptor was obtained from a woman aged 40 to 50 in good health and CMV-seropositive.

The CDR3 loop is CASSVQGSINNEQFF. The CDR3, as DNA: TGTGCCAGCAGCGTCCAGGGTTCCATCAACAATGAGCAGTTCTTC. This chain connects TRBV9 to TRBJ2-1, with D possibly being TRBD1 (5 bases). The length of the CDR3 is 15 residues. Trimming removed 2 bases from V and 5 bases from J, with 14 bases in between. Germline CDR1 and CDR2: SGDLS and YYNGEE. Looking up the rest from reference TRBV9 and TRBJ2-1 gives the full variable domain: DSGVTQTPKHLITATGQRVTLRCSPRSGDLSVYWYQQSLDQGLQFLIQYYNGEERAKGNILERFSAQQFPDLHSELNLSSLELGDSALYFCASSVQGSINNEQFFGPGTRLTVL.